This T cell receptor (beta chain) is from a study of blood T cell repertoires in COVID-19. This clone was observed a single time. Only in-frame clones appear in the TCRdb table, and some are missing; sequencing was by immunoSEQ multiplex PCR. The table has roughly 200,000 clones, around 87% seen once. Material: PBMCs or T cells enriched from blood (not recorded which). This receptor was taken from a man aged 30 to 39 in a cohort exposed to, infected with or recovered from COVID-19 (not recorded which).

CDR3 residues: CASSLRSTGDTQYF. Here the CDR3 DNA reads TGTGCCAGCAGCTTAAGGAGCACGGGGGATACGCAGTATTTT. V gene TRBV7-3 combines with J gene TRBJ2-3, with a weak D call TRBD2 (5 bases). The V end was cut by 1 base, the J end by 6 bases, with 11 bases between. Germline CDR1 is SGHTA and CDR2 is FQGTGA. CDR3 length: 14 residues.